These T cell receptor beta chains were read from a single sample in a study of T cell changes during pregnancy in multiple sclerosis. The assay was immunoSEQ multiplex PCR, and TCRdb's table has in-frame clones only and misses some. The sample records 90,000 to 120,000 clones, less than 95% being singletons. Sequencing used peripheral blood, obtained in the third trimester of pregnancy. These receptor sequences come from a female donor in good health, enrolled as a control in a pregnancy study. CDR3s include the opening cysteine and the closing phenylalanine or tryptophan. Fields, in order: V gene, J gene, clone size, D gene, CDR3 protein, CDR3 DNA. D genes are given only for firm matches. Not every row has a clone size; where given, it reads once, few, many or a size class.

TRBV10-3	TRBJ1-2	-	TRBD1	CAITGAAPNYGYTF	TGTGCCATTACAGGGGCCGCGCCTAACTATGGCTACACCTTC
TRBV7-2	TRBJ2-7	-	TRBD1	CASSQGQVQSSYEQYF	TGTGCCAGCAGCCAAGGACAGGTCCAAAGCTCCTACGAGCAGTACTTC
TRBV5-5	TRBJ2-5	-	-	CASSSLGVLQETQYF	TGTGCCAGCAGCTCCCTCGGGGTACTCCAAGAGACCCAGTACTTC
TRBV5-8	TRBJ1-1	-	-	CASSRDWRGTEAFF	TGTGCCAGCAGCCGAGATTGGCGAGGCACTGAAGCTTTCTTT
TRBV30	TRBJ1-3	-	-	CAWSVGGGNTIYF	TGTGCCTGGAGTGTAGGGGGTGGAAACACCATATATTTT
TRBV6-6	TRBJ2-7	-	TRBD1	CASRYTTGTGSYEQYF	TGTGCCAGCAGATATACAACAGGGACAGGATCCTACGAGCAGTACTTC
TRBV19	TRBJ2-6	once	TRBD1	CASSGQGHTGANVLTF	TGTGCCAGTAGTGGACAGGGTCACACTGGGGCCAACGTCCTGACTTTC
TRBV11-1	TRBJ2-1	-	TRBD1	CASSLADRGPLNEQFF	TGTGCCAGCAGCTTAGCGGACAGGGGGCCGCTCAATGAGCAGTTCTTC
TRBV11-3	TRBJ1-2	-	TRBD1	CASSGQGFGYTF	TGTGCCAGCAGCGGACAGGGCTTTGGCTACACCTTC
TRBV4-2	TRBJ1-1	-	-	CASSQATVNTEAFF	TGTGCCAGCAGCCAGGCGACAGTCAACACTGAAGCTTTCTTT
TRBV27	TRBJ1-1	-	TRBD1	CASSFGTGMEAFF	TGTGCCAGCAGTTTTGGGACAGGGATGGAAGCTTTCTTT
TRBV7-9	TRBJ2-7	-	-	CASSTSGASVYEQYF	TGTGCCAGCAGCACATCAGGGGCCAGTGTCTACGAGCAGTACTTC
TRBV18	TRBJ1-1	-	-	CASSPLQERGTEAFF	TGTGCCAGCTCACCACTACAGGAAAGGGGCACTGAAGCTTTCTTT
TRBV27	TRBJ1-1	-	-	CASRVPGNTEAFF	TGTGCCAGCCGCGTACCGGGGAACACTGAAGCTTTCTTT
TRBV5-1	TRBJ1-2	-	TRBD1	CASSPRTGQNYGYTF	TGCGCCAGCAGCCCGAGGACAGGACAGAACTATGGCTACACCTTC
TRBV2	TRBJ1-4	few	-	CASTRISANEKLFF	TGTGCCAGCACTCGTATTTCGGCTAATGAAAAACTGTTTTTT
TRBV30	TRBJ1-2	once	-	CAWSVGARGYTF	TGTGCCTGGAGCGTAGGGGCGCGGGGCTACACCTTC
TRBV18	TRBJ1-1	-	-	CASSATGKRGNTEAFF	TGTGCCAGCTCAGCTACAGGGAAACGGGGGAACACTGAAGCTTTCTTT
TRBV6-5	TRBJ2-7	-	TRBD2	CATNFFGGGTYEQYF	TGTGCCACCAATTTTTTTGGCGGGGGGACCTACGAGCAGTACTTC
TRBV19	TRBJ2-1	-	-	CASSSRDNYNEQFF	TGTGCCAGTAGCAGCCGGGACAACTACAATGAGCAGTTCTTC
TRBV2	TRBJ2-7	-	TRBD1	CASSPRTGNNWYEQYF	TGTGCCAGCAGTCCCCGGACAGGGAACAATTGGTACGAGCAGTACTTC
TRBV4-2	TRBJ1-1	-	-	CASSPGTRDAEAFF	TGTGCCAGCAGCCCCGGGACTCGCGACGCTGAAGCTTTCTTT
TRBV6-1	TRBJ1-1	once	TRBD1	CASSTRTGNTEAFF	TGTGCCAGCAGTACCCGGACAGGGAATACTGAAGCTTTCTTT
TRBV9	TRBJ1-1	-	-	CASSVDARMNTEAFF	TGTGCCAGCAGCGTAGACGCCAGGATGAACACTGAAGCTTTCTTT